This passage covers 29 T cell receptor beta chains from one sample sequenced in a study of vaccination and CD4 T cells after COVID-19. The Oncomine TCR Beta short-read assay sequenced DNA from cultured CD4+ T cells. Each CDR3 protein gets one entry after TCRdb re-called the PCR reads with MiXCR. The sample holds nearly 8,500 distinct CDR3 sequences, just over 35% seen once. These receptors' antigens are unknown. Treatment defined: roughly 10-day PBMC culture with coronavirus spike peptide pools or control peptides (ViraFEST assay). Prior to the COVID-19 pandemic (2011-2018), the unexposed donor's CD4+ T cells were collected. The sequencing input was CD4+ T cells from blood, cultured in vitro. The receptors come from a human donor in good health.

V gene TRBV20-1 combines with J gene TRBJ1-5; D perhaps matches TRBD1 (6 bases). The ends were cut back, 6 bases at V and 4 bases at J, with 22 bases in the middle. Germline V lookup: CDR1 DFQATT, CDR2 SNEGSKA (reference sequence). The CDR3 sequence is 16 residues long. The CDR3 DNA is TGCAGTGCCACCTTGGGGGGGCGTCTTGGGAATCAGCCCCAGCATTTT. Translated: CSATLGGRLGNQPQHF.

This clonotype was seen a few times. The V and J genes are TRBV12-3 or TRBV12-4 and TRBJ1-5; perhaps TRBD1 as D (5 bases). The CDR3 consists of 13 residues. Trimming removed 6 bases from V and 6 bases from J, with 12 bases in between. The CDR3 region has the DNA TGTGCCAGCAGCCCTGTGAGGGGTCAGCCCCAGCATTTT. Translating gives CASSPVRGQPQHF.

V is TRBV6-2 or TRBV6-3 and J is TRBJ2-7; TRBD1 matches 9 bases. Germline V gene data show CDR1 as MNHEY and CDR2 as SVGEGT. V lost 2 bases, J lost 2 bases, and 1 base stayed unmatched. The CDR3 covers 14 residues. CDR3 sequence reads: CASSYGTGPYEQYF. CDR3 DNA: TGTGCCAGCAGTTACGGGACAGGGCCCTACGAGCAGTACTTC.

The CDR3 protein is CASSVQGTPYEQYF. The DNA of the CDR3 is TGTGCCAGCAGTGTGCAGGGGACGCCCTACGAGCAGTACTTC. This sequence joins TRBV2 and TRBJ2-7; D perhaps matches TRBD1 (6 bases). Germline V gives CDR1 SNHLY, CDR2 FYNNEI. V was clipped by 4 bases and J by 2 bases, with 12 bases between them. The CDR3 runs to 14 residues. The full variable domain, rest sourced from reference TRBV2 and TRBJ2-7, is EPEVTQTPSHQVTQMGQEVILRCVPISNHLYFYWYRQILGQKVEFLVSFYNNEISEKSEIFDDQFSVERPDGSNFTLKIRSTKLEDSAMYFCASSVQGTPYEQYFGPGTRLTVT.

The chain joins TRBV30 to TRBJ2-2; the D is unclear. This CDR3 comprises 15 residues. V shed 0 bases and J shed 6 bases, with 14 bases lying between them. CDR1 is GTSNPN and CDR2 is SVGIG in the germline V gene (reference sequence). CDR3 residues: CAWSVSPTYPGELFF. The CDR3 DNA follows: TGTGCCTGGAGTGTCTCCCCCACCTATCCCGGGGAGCTGTTTTTT.

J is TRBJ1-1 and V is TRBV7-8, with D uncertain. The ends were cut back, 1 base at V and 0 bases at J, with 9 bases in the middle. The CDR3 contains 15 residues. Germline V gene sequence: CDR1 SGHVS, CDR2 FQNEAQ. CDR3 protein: CASSLGAGMNTEAFF. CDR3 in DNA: TGTGCCAGCAGCTTAGGGGCGGGCATGAACACTGAAGCTTTCTTT.

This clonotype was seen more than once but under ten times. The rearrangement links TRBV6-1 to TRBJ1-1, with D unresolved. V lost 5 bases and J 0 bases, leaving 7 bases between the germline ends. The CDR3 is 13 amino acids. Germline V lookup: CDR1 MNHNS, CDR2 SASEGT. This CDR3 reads CASSLTVNTEAFF. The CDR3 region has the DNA TGTGCCAGCAGTCTGACGGTGAACACTGAAGCTTTCTTT.

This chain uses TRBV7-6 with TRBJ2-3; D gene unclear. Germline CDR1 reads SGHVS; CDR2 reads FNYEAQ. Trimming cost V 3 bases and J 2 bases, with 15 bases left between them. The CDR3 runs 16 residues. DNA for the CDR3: TGTGCCAGCAGCTTCGGCCCTAGAGGAAACACAGATACGCAGTATTTT. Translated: CASSFGPRGNTDTQYF.

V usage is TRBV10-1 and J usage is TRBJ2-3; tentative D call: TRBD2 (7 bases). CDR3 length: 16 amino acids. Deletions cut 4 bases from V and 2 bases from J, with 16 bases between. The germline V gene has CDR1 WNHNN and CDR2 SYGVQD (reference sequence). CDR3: CASSAAGRGLTDTQYF. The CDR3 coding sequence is TGCGCCAGCAGTGCCGCGGGGCGGGGGCTCACAGATACGCAGTATTTT.

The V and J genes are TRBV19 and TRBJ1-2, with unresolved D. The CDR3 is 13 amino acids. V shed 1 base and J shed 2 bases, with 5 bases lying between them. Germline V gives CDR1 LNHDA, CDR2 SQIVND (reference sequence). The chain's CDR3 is CASSIGENYGYTF. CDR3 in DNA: TGTGCCAGTAGTATAGGGGAAAACTATGGCTACACCTTC.

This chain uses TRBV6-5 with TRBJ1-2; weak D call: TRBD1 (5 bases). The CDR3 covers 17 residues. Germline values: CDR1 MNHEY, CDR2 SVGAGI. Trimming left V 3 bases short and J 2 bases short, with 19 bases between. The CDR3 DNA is TGTGCCAGCAGTTATTCCCCCCGCGGGGGGAAGAACTATGGCTACACCTTC. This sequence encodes CASSYSPRGGKNYGYTF.

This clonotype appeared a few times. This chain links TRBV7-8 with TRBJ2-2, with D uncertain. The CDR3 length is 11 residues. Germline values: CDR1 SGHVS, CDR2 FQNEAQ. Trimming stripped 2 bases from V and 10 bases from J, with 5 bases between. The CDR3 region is CASSLYEELFF. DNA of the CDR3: TGTGCCAGCAGCTTATATGAGGAGCTGTTTTTT.

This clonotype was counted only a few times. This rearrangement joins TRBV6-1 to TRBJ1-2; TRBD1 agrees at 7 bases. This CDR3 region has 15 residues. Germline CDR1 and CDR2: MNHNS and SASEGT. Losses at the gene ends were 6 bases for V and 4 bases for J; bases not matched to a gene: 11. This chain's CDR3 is CASRANLDRSYGYTF. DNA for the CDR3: TGTGCCAGCAGAGCAAACCTGGACAGGTCCTATGGCTACACCTTC.

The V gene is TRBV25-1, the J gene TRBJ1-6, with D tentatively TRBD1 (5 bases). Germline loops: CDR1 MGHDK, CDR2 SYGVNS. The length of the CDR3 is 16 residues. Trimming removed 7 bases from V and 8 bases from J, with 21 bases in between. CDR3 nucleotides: TGTGCCAGCATGAAAACCTCGACGAGGGGCGATTCACCCCTCCACTTT. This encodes CASMKTSTRGDSPLHF.

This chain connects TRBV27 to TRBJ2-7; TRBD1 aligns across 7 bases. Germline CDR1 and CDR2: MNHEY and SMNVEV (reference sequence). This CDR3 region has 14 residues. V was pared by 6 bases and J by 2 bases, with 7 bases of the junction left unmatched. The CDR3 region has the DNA TGTGCCAGCAGAGGACAGGAGCTCACCTACGAGCAGTACTTC. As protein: CASRGQELTYEQYF.

This CDR3 reads CSVLTGFQQPQHF. The CDR3 DNA reads as TGCAGCGTCCTCACAGGGTTTCAACAGCCCCAGCATTTT. The chain employs TRBV29-1 and TRBJ1-5; perhaps TRBD1 as D (6 bases). Germline lookup yields CDR1 SQVTM and CDR2 ANQGSEA. CDR3 length equals 13 residues. Trimming shortened V by 6 bases and J by 7 bases, and 16 bases separated the two germline ends.

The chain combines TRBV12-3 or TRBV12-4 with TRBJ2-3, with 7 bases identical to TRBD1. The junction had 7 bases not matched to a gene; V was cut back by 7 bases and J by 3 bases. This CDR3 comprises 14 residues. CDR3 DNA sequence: TGTGCCAGCAACGACAGGGCGCGGACAGATACGCAGTATTTT. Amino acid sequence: CASNDRARTDTQYF.

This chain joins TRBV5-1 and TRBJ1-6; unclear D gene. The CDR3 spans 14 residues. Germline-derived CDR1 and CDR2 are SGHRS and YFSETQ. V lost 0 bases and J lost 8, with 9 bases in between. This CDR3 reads CASSLGQEDSPLHF. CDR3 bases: TGCGCCAGCAGCTTGGGGCAGGAGGATTCACCCCTCCACTTT.

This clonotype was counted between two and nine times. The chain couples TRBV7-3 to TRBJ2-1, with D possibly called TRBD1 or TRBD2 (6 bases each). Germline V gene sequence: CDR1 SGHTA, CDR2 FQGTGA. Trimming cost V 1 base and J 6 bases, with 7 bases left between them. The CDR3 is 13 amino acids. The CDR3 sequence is CASSLKGGNEQFF. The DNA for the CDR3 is TGTGCCAGCAGCTTAAAGGGGGGCAATGAGCAGTTCTTC.

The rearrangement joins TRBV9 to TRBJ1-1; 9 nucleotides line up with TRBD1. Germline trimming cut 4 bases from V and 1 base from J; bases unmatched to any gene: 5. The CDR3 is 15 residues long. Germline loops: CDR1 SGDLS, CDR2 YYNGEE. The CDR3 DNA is TGTGCCAGCAGCCTGCTGGGACAGGGGAACACTGAAGCTTTCTTT. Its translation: CASSLLGQGNTEAFF.

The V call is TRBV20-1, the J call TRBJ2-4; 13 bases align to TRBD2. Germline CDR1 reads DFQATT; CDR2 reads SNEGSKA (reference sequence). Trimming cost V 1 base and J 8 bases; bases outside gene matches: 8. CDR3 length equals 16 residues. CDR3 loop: CSARGLTSGGSDIQYF. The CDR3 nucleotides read TGCAGTGCTAGAGGCCTGACTAGCGGGGGGTCTGACATTCAGTACTTC.

The CDR3 DNA is TGTGCCAGCAGTTCCGTGGGAGGGGGCACTGAAGCTTTCTTT. This sequence encodes CASSSVGGGTEAFF. J is TRBJ1-1 and V is TRBV12-3 or TRBV12-4, with D tentatively TRBD1 (6 bases). This CDR3 comprises 14 residues. V was trimmed by 4 bases and J by 4 bases, leaving 13 bases between them.

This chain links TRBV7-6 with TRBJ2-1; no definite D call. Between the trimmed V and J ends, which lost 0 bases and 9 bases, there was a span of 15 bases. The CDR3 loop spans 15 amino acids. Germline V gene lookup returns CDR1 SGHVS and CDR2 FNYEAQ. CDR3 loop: CASSLALTLPSEQFF. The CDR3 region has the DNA TGTGCCAGCAGCTTAGCCCTCACACTGCCCAGTGAGCAGTTCTTC. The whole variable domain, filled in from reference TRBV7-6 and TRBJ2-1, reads GAGVSQSPRYKVTKRGQDVALRCDPISGHVSLYWYRQALGQGPEFLTYFNYEAQQDKSGLPNDRFSAERPEGSISTLTIQRTEQRDSAMYRCASSLALTLPSEQFFGPGTRLTVL.

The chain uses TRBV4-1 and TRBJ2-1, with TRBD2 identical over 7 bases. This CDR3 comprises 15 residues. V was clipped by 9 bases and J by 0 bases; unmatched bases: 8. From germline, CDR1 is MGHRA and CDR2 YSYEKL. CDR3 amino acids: CASAGDPSSYNEQFF. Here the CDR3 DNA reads TGCGCCAGTGCGGGAGACCCGAGCTCCTACAATGAGCAGTTCTTC.

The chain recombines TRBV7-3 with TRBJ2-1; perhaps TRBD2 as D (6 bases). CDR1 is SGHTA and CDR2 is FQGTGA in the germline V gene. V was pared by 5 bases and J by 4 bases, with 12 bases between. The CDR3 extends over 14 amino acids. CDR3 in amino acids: CASSPSGEYNEQFF. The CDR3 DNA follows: TGTGCCAGCAGCCCCTCGGGGGAATACAATGAGCAGTTCTTC.

CDR3 region: CASSKFRAGTEENIQYF. In DNA, the CDR3 is TGTGCCAGCAGCAAATTCAGGGCCGGGACAGAGGAAAACATTCAGTACTTC. The V and J genes are TRBV21-1 and TRBJ2-4; the DNA was not used to check the table's D call, TRBD1. TRBV21-1 corresponds to a pseudogene. This CDR3 region has 17 residues.

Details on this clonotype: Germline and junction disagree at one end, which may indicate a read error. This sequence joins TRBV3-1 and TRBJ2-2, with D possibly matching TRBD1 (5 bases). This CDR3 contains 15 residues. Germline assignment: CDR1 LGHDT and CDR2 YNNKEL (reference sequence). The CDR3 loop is CASSPRQGNSGELFF. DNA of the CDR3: TGTGCCAGCAGCCCTCGGCAGGGCAACAGCGGGGAGCTGTTTTTT. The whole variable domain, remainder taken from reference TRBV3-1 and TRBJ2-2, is DTAVSQTPKYLVTQMGNDKSIKCEQNLGHDTMYWYKQDSKKFLKIMFSYNNKELIINETVPNRFSPKSPDKAHLNLHINSLELGDSAVYFCASSPRQGNSGELFFGEGSRLTVL.

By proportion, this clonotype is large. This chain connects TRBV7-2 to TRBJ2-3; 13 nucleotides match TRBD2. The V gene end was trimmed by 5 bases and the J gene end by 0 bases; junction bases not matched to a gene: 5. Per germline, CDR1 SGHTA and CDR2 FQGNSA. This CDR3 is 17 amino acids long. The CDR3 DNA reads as TGTGCCAGCAGCACTAGCGGGGGGGCGTTCAGCACAGATACGCAGTATTTT. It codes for CASSTSGGAFSTDTQYF.

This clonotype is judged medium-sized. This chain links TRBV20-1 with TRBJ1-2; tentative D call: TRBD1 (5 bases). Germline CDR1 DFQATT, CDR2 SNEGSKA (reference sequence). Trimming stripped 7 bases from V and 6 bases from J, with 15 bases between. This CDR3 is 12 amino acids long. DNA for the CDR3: TGCAGTGGTAGTACGGGGCTGGATGGCTACACCTTC. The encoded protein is CSGSTGLDGYTF.